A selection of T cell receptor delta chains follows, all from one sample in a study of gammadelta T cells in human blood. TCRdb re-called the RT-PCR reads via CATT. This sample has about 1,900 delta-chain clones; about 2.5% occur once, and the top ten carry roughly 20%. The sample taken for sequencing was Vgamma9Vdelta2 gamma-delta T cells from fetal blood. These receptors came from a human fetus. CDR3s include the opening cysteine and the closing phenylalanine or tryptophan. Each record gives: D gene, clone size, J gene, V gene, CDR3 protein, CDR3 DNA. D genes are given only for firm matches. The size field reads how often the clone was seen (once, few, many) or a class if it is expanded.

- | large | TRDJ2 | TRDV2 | CACDTLTEGERTAQLFF | TGTGCCTGTGACACCCTTACCGAGGGGGAGCGGACAGCACAACTCTTCTTT
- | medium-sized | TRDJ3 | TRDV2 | CACDTWDTRQMFF | TGTGCCTGTGATACCTGGGACACCCGACAGATGTTTTTC
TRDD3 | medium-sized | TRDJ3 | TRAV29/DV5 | CAARVLGSSWDTRQMFF | TGTGCAGCAAGGGTACTGGGGAGCTCCTGGGACACCCGACAGATGTTTTTC
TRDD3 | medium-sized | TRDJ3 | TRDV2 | CACDTVLGDIWDTRQMFF | TGTGCCTGTGACACCGTTTTGGGGGATATATGGGACACCCGACAGATGTTTTTC
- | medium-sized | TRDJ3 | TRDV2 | CACDTVEGSETSWDTRQMFF | TGTGCCTGTGACACCGTTGAGGGATCCGAGACCTCCTGGGACACCCGACAGATGTTTTTC
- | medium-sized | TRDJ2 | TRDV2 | CACDTVGGNLTAQLFF | TGTGCCTGTGACACGGTCGGGGGGAATTTGACAGCACAACTCTTCTTT
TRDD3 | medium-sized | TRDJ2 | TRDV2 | CACDTVGDTHLTAQLFF | TGTGCCTGTGACACCGTGGGGGATACGCATTTGACAGCACAACTCTTCTTT
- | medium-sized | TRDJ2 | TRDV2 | CACDVLGLGLTAQLFF | TGTGCCTGTGACGTACTGGGACTAGGTTTAACAGCACAACTCTTCTTT
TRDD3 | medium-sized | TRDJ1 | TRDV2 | CACDLLGVTDKLIF | TGTGCCTGTGACCTACTGGGGGTCACCGATAAACTCATCTTT
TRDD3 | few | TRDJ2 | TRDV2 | CACDVLGAKAAQLFF | TGTGCCTGTGACGTACTGGGGGCCAAGGCAGCACAACTCTTCTTT
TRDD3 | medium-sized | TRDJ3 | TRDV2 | CACDPLLGDWTWDTRQMFF | TGTGCCTGTGACCCTTTACTGGGGGATTGGACCTGGGACACCCGACAGATGTTTTTC
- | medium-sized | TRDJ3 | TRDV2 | CACDTWGASSWDTRQMFF | TGTGCCTGTGACACCTGGGGGGCCAGCTCCTGGGACACCCGACAGATGTTTTTC
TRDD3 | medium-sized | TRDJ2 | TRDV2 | CACDTGTGGYMDLTAQLFF | TGTGCCTGTGACACCGGGACTGGGGGATACATGGATTTGACAGCACAACTCTTCTTT
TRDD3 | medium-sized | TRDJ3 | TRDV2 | CACDTVLGDTSSSWDTRQMFF | TGTGCCTGTGACACCGTACTGGGGGATACGTCGAGCTCCTGGGACACCCGACAGATGTTTTTC
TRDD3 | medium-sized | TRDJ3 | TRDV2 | CACDTGGYRSWDTRQMFF | TGTGCCTGTGACACCGGGGGATACCGCTCCTGGGACACCCGACAGATGTTTTTC
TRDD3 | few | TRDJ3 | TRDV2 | CACDTLYWGRSWDTRQMFF | TGTGCCTGTGACACTTTGTACTGGGGACGCTCCTGGGACACCCGACAGATGTTTTTC
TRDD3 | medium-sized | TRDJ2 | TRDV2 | CACDTVLGDPALTAQLFF | TGTGCCTGTGACACCGTACTGGGGGATCCAGCTTTGACAGCACAACTCTTCTTT
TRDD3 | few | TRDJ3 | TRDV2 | CACDTVRLLGDTWDTRQMFF | TGTGCCTGTGACACCGTAAGGCTACTGGGGGATACCTGGGACACCCGACAGATGTTTTTC